Presented here are 14 T cell receptor beta chains from one specimen sequenced in a study of blood T cell repertoires in COVID-19. Sequenced by immunoSEQ multiplex PCR; TCRdb stores in-frame clones only, minus some. The repertoire holds 350,000 to 450,000 clones, with about 85% as singletons. The material sequenced was peripheral blood. Source of these receptors: a woman under 30 with acute or convalescent COVID-19.

This clone was seen more than once but under ten times. The J gene is TRBJ1-1, the V gene TRBV6-2 or TRBV6-3; 7 bases agree with TRBD1. The V gene's germline CDR1 is MNHEY and CDR2 SVGEGT. The CDR3 runs to 14 residues. With 5 bases clipped from V and 2 bases from J, the junction kept 5 bases outside the gene matches. The CDR3 nucleotides read TGTGCCAGCAGTGCGACAGGGTCCAACACTGAAGCTTTCTTT. Translated: CASSATGSNTEAFF.

The chain links TRBV3-1 (or the pseudogene TRBV3-2) to TRBJ1-6; 7 bases agree with TRBD1. CDR3 size: 14 residues. J lost 6 bases, V lost 4 bases, and 3 bases had no gene match. Germline V lookup: CDR1 LGHDT, CDR2 YNNKEL (reference sequence). CDR3 sequence (DNA): TGTGCCAGCAGCCGACAGGGCGGTAATTCACCCCTCCACTTT. Its translation is CASSRQGGNSPLHF.

The rearrangement links TRBV5-1 to TRBJ2-7, with 9 bases aligning to TRBD1. J gave up 3 bases and V 3 bases, and 10 bases lay outside the gene matches. Germline lookup yields CDR1 SGHRS and CDR2 YFSETQ. The CDR3 is made up of 16 amino acids. The CDR3 DNA follows: TGCGCCAGCAGCTCCTGGGACAGGGATATGATCTACGAGCAGTACTTC. Translation gives CASSSWDRDMIYEQYF.

The chain has TRBV30 and TRBJ1-4, with D hard to call. The germline V gene encodes CDR1 GTSNPN and CDR2 SVGIG (reference sequence). The CDR3 extends over 17 amino acids. Trimming took off 0 bases at V and 0 bases at J, with 14 bases between the two ends. CDR3 nucleotide sequence: TGTGCCTGGAGTGTACGAGTGGTGAAGACAACTAATGAAAAACTGTTTTTT. Translation: CAWSVRVVKTTNEKLFF. Variable domain in full (rest from reference TRBV30 and TRBJ1-4): SQTIHQWPATLVQPVGSPLSLECTVEGTSNPNLYWYRQAAGRGLQLLFYSVGIGQISSEVPQNLSASRPQDRQFILSSKKLLLSDSGFYLCAWSVRVVKTTNEKLFFGSGTQLSVL.

V gene TRBV14 combines with J gene TRBJ2-7; TRBD2 might be the D (6 bases). Between the trimmed V and J ends, which lost 5 bases and 4 bases, there was a span of 9 bases. Germline loops: CDR1 SGHDN, CDR2 FVKESK. CDR3 length equals 12 residues. Written as DNA, the CDR3 is TGTGCCAGCAGCGCGGGGAAGTACGAGCAGTACTTC. It specifies CASSAGKYEQYF.

J is TRBJ2-7 and V is TRBV6-1, with 7 nucleotides matching TRBD1. Trimming took 1 base from V and 2 from J; bases not matched to a gene: 8. This CDR3 contains 16 residues. The germline V gene encodes CDR1 MNHNS and CDR2 SASEGT. In nucleotides, the CDR3 is TGTGCCAGCAGTGAAGATTGGACAGGAAGAACCTACGAGCAGTACTTC. Its protein product is CASSEDWTGRTYEQYF.

Turning to this clone: An end of the junction differs from the germline gene, which may be a read error. The V and J genes are TRBV7-9 and TRBJ2-3; D might be TRBD2 (6 bases). The CDR3 runs 12 residues. Per the germline V gene, CDR1 is SEHNR and CDR2 is FQNEAQ (reference sequence). The chain's CDR3 is CASSLLASLWHF. CDR3 in DNA: TGTGCCAGCAGCTTACTAGCGTCACTTTGGCATTTT.

This clone has just a few counts. No DNA is shown, since the ends of the CDR3 on it are uncertain; the CDR3 is the one TCRdb lists. V is TRBV21-1 and J is TRBJ1-1. TRBV21-1 is classified as a pseudogene. The CDR3 is 14 amino acids long, termini counted. The CDR3 here is CASSAVGEGTEAFF.

The chain carries TRBV5-1 and TRBJ2-7, with 8 bases matching TRBD1. Looked up from germline, CDR1 is SGHRS and CDR2 is YFSETQ. CDR3 size: 14 residues. The junction had 1 base not matched to a gene; V was cut back by 0 bases and J by 2 bases. In DNA, the CDR3 is TGCGCCAGCAGCTTGGACAGGGGGGCCTACGAGCAGTACTTC. Protein sequence: CASSLDRGAYEQYF.

The chain is built from TRBV28 and TRBJ1-2; D is perhaps TRBD1 (6 bases). Germline V gene lookup returns CDR1 MDHEN and CDR2 SYDVKM. The V end was cut by 5 bases, the J end by 8 bases, with 12 bases between. The CDR3 is 12 amino acids. Here the CDR3 DNA reads TGTGCCAGCAGTCGGACAGCTATGGGCTACACCTTC. Translating gives CASSRTAMGYTF.

The chain combines TRBV19 with TRBJ2-3; maybe TRBD2 (5 bases). V lost 5 bases to trimming and J lost 4 bases, with 16 bases between them. There are 15 residues in the CDR3. The germline V gene encodes CDR1 LNHDA and CDR2 SQIVND (reference sequence). This CDR3 reads CASSLTRAGPDTQYF. As DNA, the CDR3 is TGTGCCAGTAGTTTAACACGGGCGGGCCCAGATACGCAGTATTTT.

This chain connects TRBV13 to TRBJ1-2; TRBD1 aligns across 7 bases. Per germline, CDR1 PRHDT and CDR2 FYEKMQ (reference sequence). The CDR3 has 15 amino acids. The J segment lost 2 bases and the V segment lost 5 bases, leaving 8 bases of the junction unmatched. CDR3 sequence: CASSPRQGRNYGYTF. The CDR3 DNA reads as TGTGCCAGCAGCCCCCGACAGGGCCGCAACTATGGCTACACCTTC.

This chain joins TRBV9 and TRBJ2-7, with 11 bases identical to TRBD2. The CDR3 covers 16 residues. Germline V lookup: CDR1 SGDLS, CDR2 YYNGEE. V was pared by 0 bases and J by 2 bases, with 4 bases of the junction left unmatched. Here the CDR3 reads CASSVGGTSGPYEQYF. CDR3 sequence (DNA): TGTGCCAGCAGCGTAGGGGGGACTAGCGGCCCCTACGAGCAGTACTTC. The full variable domain, rest sourced from reference TRBV9 and TRBJ2-7, is DSGVTQTPKHLITATGQRVTLRCSPRSGDLSVYWYQQSLDQGLQFLIQYYNGEERAKGNILERFSAQQFPDLHSELNLSSLELGDSALYFCASSVGGTSGPYEQYFGPGTRLTVT.

The CDR3 DNA reads TGTGCCAGCAGCTTGGATAGGAGGGATACGCAGTATTTT. The encoded protein is CASSLDRRDTQYF. This chain uses TRBV7-2 with TRBJ2-3; D perhaps matches TRBD2 (5 bases). This CDR3 has 13 residues. V lost 3 bases and J 6 bases, leaving 10 bases between the germline ends. Per germline, CDR1 SGHTA and CDR2 FQGNSA.